This T cell receptor beta chain was retrieved from a study of spatial heterogeneity in lung cancer. Study-level information: A unique TCR and UMI combination showed up more than ten times in raw reads, on average.

In the library, each TCR cDNA molecule bore its own unique molecular identifier. TCRdb redid the calling of the 5' RACE reads with MiXCR, one entry per CDR3 protein. This sample has more than 65,000 distinct CDR3 sequences, with roughly 12% found just once. This clonotype has a count of ten or more. Described time point: sample taken at primary tumor resection. Tumor, nontumor lung or frozen PBMC supplied whole RNA, sequenced without sorting. Donation came from approximately 69 patients with untreated early-stage non-small cell lung cancer. The CDR3 totals 13 residues. V trimming: 5 bases; J trimming: 2 bases; junction bases outside the gene matches: 2. Germline CDR1 is SGHDT and CDR2 is YYEEEE.

The sequence came from a male donor with early-stage non-small cell lung cancer. Sample: PBMCs, taken at surgery. This rearrangement joins TRBV5-6 to TRBJ2-3; TRBD2 aligns across 7 bases. CDR3 protein: CASSREATDTQYF. The CDR3 region has the DNA TGTGCCAGCAGTCGGGAGGCCACAGATACGCAGTATTTT.